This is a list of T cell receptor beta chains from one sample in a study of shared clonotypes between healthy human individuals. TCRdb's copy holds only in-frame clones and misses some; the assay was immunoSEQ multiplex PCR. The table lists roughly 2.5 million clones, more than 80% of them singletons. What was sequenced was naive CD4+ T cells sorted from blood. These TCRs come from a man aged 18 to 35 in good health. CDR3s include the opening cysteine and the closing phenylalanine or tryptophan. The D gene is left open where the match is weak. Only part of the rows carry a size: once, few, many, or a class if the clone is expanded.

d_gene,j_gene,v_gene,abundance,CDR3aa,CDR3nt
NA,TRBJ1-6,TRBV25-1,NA,CASSELSSSYNSPLHF,TGTGCCAGCAGTGAATTGAGCAGCTCCTATAATTCACCCCTCCACTTT
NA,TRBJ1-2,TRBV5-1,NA,CASSLGGQDYGYTF,TGCGCCAGCAGCTTGGGAGGTCAGGACTATGGCTACACCTTC
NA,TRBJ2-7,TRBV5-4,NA,CASSLDPLSSYEQYF,TGTGCCAGCAGCTTGGACCCCTTGAGCTCCTACGAGCAGTACTTC
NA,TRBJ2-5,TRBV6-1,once,CASSGPSETQYF,TGTGCCAGCAGTGGTCCCTCTGAGACCCAGTACTTC
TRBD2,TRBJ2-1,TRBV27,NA,CASRYTSGRNEQFF,TGTGCCAGCAGATATACTAGCGGGAGAAATGAGCAGTTCTTC
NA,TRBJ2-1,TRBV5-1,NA,CASSSGGGNEQFF,TGCGCCAGCAGCTCCGGTGGGGGCAATGAGCAGTTCTTC
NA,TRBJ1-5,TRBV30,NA,CAWSGGALFGPLRGNSNQPQHF,TGTGCCTGGAGCGGAGGTGCACTATTCGGACCCCTTAGAGGCAATAGCAATCAGCCCCAGCATTTT
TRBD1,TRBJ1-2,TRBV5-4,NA,CASSLKGGAVYGYTF,TGTGCCAGCAGCTTGAAAGGGGGCGCCGTGTATGGCTACACCTTC
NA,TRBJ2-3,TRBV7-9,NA,CASSLDLRGYTQYF,TGTGCCAGCAGCTTAGATCTCAGGGGTTATACGCAGTATTTT
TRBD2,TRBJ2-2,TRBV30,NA,CACGTSGSGVAGELFF,TGTGCCTGTGGGACTAGCGGGAGTGGCGTAGCCGGGGAGCTGTTTTTT
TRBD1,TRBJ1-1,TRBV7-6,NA,CASLGTGPNTEAFF,TGTGCCAGCCTCGGGACAGGGCCGAACACTGAAGCTTTCTTT
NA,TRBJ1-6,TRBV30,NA,CAWGPYREITVGLSPLHF,TGTGCCTGGGGCCCTTACAGGGAGATAACCGTCGGGTTGTCACCCCTCCACTTT
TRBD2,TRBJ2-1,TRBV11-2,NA,CASTLTSGDDNEQFF,TGTGCCAGCACCCTGACAAGCGGGGACGACAATGAGCAGTTCTTC
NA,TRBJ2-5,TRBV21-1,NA,CASSLGVRTGGFDLKTQYF,TGTGCCAGCAGCCTGGGGGTCAGGACAGGGGGCTTCGATCTCAAGACCCAGTACTTC
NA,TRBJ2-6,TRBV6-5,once,CASSHRDTNVLTF,TGTGCCAGCAGCCACAGGGACACCAACGTCCTGACTTTC
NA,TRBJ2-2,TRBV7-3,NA,CASSSGNTGELFF,TGTGCCAGCAGCTCCGGGAACACCGGGGAGCTGTTTTTT
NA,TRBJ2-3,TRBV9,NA,CASSSRGAASTDTQYF,TGTGCCAGCAGCAGTAGAGGCGCTGCTAGCACAGATACGCAGTATTTT